This TCR beta chain was sequenced in a study of cytomegalovirus exposure and HLA in healthy donors. Use of 60 Vbeta and 13 Jbeta primers characterized the PCR. The protocol was immunoSEQ multiplex PCR, while the TCRdb copy is restricted to in-frame clones and leaves out a portion. The data hold 150,000 to 200,000 clones, with about 82% observed a single time. The CDR3 loop spans 15 amino acids. Germline CDR1 is LGHNA and CDR2 is YSLEER. The junction had 9 bases not matched to a gene; V was cut back by 4 bases and J by 6 bases. Sequencing input: PBMCs. The clonotype originates from a woman in her 30s in good health and CMV-seropositive. The V gene is TRBV4-3, the J gene TRBJ2-7, with 10 bases fitting TRBD2. The CDR3 region has the DNA TGCGCCAGCAGCCGAATGAGCGGGGGGGCCGGCGAGCAGTACTTC. Residues: CASSRMSGGAGEQYF.